Listed below are T cell receptor beta chains from one sample, sequenced in a study of T cell changes during pregnancy in multiple sclerosis. Clones were read by immunoSEQ multiplex PCR, and TCRdb kept only the in-frame ones, dropping some. The table includes about 32,000 clones, approximately 94% detected once. The sequencing here drew on CD4+ T cells from peripheral blood mononuclear cells, taken in the second trimester of pregnancy. All receptors come from a female donor with multiple sclerosis, enrolled in a pregnancy study. Each CDR3 is given with its conserved first and last residue. D genes are given only for firm matches. Where a row states a size, it is once, few, many or the class of an expanded clone; other rows omit it.

V	size	D	J	CDR3	DNA
TRBV18	-	TRBD1	TRBJ1-2	CASSQNRDRNYGYTF	TGTGCCAGCTCACAGAACCGGGACAGGAATTATGGCTACACCTTC
TRBV5-1	-	TRBD2	TRBJ2-2	CASSLGTSGRRLGTGELFF	TGCGCCAGCAGCTTAGGGACTAGCGGGAGACGATTGGGCACCGGGGAGCTGTTTTTT
TRBV7-9	-	-	TRBJ2-7	CASSNQVYEQYF	TGTGCCAGCAGCAATCAGGTTTACGAGCAGTACTTC
TRBV9	-	TRBD1	TRBJ2-5	CASSARTGGETQYF	TGTGCCAGCAGCGCTAGGACAGGGGGCGAGACCCAGTACTTC
TRBV12-5	-	-	TRBJ2-1	CASGLVAGQFF	TGTGCTAGTGGTTTGGTAGCGGGGCAGTTCTTC
TRBV2	-	-	TRBJ1-2	CASSEEVGGRYGYTF	TGTGCCAGCAGTGAAGAGGTGGGGGGGAGGTATGGCTACACCTTC
TRBV14	-	-	TRBJ1-2	CASSQLTGTVSYTF	TGTGCCAGCAGCCAACTAACCGGTACTGTTAGCTACACCTTC
TRBV18	-	TRBD1	TRBJ2-7	CASSARDRDYEQYF	TGTGCCAGCTCAGCTCGGGACAGGGACTACGAGCAGTACTTC
TRBV7-2	-	TRBD1	TRBJ1-1	CASSLRQGGTEAFF	TGTGCCAGCAGCTTAAGACAGGGTGGAACTGAAGCTTTCTTT
TRBV2	-	-	TRBJ2-4	CASSEKAVLAKNIQYF	TGTGCCAGCAGTGAGAAAGCGGTACTAGCCAAAAACATTCAGTACTTC
TRBV2	-	TRBD1	TRBJ1-5	CASSRQGRQPQHF	TGTGCCAGCAGTCGACAGGGACGTCAGCCCCAGCATTTT
TRBV5-8	-	TRBD2	TRBJ2-1	CASSWQGLAGGSSYNEQFF	TGTGCCAGCAGCTGGCAAGGACTAGCGGGAGGGAGCTCCTACAATGAGCAGTTCTTC
TRBV30	-	-	TRBJ2-5	CAWSTGSYRETQYF	TGTGCCTGGAGTACAGGGAGCTATCGGGAGACCCAGTACTTC
TRBV4-1	-	TRBD1	TRBJ2-4	CASSQATGGPAKNIQYF	TGCGCCAGCAGCCAAGCGACAGGGGGCCCTGCCAAAAACATTCAGTACTTC
TRBV7-9	-	-	TRBJ2-1	CASSFGYREQFF	TGTGCCAGCAGCTTCGGGTACAGGGAGCAGTTCTTC
TRBV6-1	once	-	TRBJ2-1	CASTELGRNNEQFF	TGTGCCAGCACCGAGCTGGGGCGAAACAATGAGCAGTTCTTC
TRBV6-1	few	TRBD1	TRBJ1-1	CASSGGAGGEAEAFF	TGTGCCAGCAGTGGAGGGGCAGGGGGTGAAGCTGAAGCTTTCTTT
TRBV4-1	-	TRBD1	TRBJ1-5	CAFSDRDGNQPQHF	TGCGCCTTCTCCGACAGGGACGGGAATCAGCCCCAGCATTTT
TRBV5-5	once	TRBD1	TRBJ1-1	CASSLAIDRGGGEAFF	TGTGCCAGCAGCCTGGCAATAGACAGGGGAGGAGGAGAAGCTTTCTTT
TRBV6-1	-	-	TRBJ2-1	CASSEGFGRTDEQFF	TGTGCCAGCAGTGAAGGCTTTGGGAGGACCGATGAGCAGTTCTTC
TRBV28	-	TRBD2	TRBJ2-5	CASHNLAGGQETQYF	TGTGCCAGTCACAACCTAGCGGGGGGCCAAGAGACCCAGTACTTC
TRBV5-4	-	-	TRBJ2-1	CASRGFGGGYYNEQFF	TGTGCCAGCAGGGGGTTTGGGGGAGGATACTACAATGAGCAGTTCTTC
TRBV5-1	-	TRBD2	TRBJ2-7	CASSLGASGTYEQYF	TGCGCCAGCAGCTTGGGGGCTAGCGGGACCTACGAGCAGTACTTC
TRBV7-2	-	TRBD1	TRBJ1-2	CASSLGTPGQGAPNTF	TGTGCCAGCAGCTTAGGGACCCCGGGACAGGGGGCCCCGAACACCTTC
TRBV7-2	-	TRBD1	TRBJ1-2	CASSQRRTGGDYGYTF	TGTGCCAGCAGCCAGCGCCGGACAGGGGGTGACTATGGCTACACCTTC
TRBV29-1	-	-	TRBJ2-5	CSVEIGETQYF	TGCAGCGTTGAAATCGGGGAGACCCAGTACTTC
TRBV14	-	-	TRBJ1-3	CASSHRSGNTIYF	TGTGCCAGCAGCCACCGCAGTGGAAACACCATATATTTT
TRBV6-6	-	-	TRBJ1-3	CASSYSNRDGNTIYF	TGTGCCAGCAGTTACTCAAACAGGGATGGAAACACCATATATTTT
TRBV2	-	TRBD2	TRBJ2-7	CASSDKKRDNEQYF	TGTGCCAGCAGTGATAAAAAGCGGGATAACGAGCAGTACTTC
TRBV7-9	-	-	TRBJ1-2	CASSFPYGYTF	TGTGCCAGCAGCTTTCCGTATGGCTACACCTTC
TRBV5-6	once	TRBD2	TRBJ2-5	CASSLAGVGQETQYF	TGTGCCAGCAGCCTGGCGGGAGTGGGGCAAGAGACCCAGTACTTC
TRBV19	once	TRBD2	TRBJ2-3	CASSIQLAGGVQDTQYF	TGTGCCAGTAGTATACAACTAGCGGGAGGGGTCCAAGATACGCAGTATTTT
TRBV27	-	-	TRBJ1-2	CASSPRWGEAGYTF	TGTGCCAGCAGTCCCCGGTGGGGGGAGGCTGGCTACACCTTC
TRBV19	-	TRBD1	TRBJ2-7	CASSLDRQGPYEQYF	TGTGCCAGTAGTCTAGACAGACAGGGGCCGTACGAGCAGTACTTC
TRBV7-2	-	-	TRBJ2-5	CASSPRGGILETQYF	TGTGCCAGCAGCCCACGCGGCGGGATCCTAGAGACCCAGTACTTC
TRBV18	-	TRBD2	TRBJ2-7	CASSRLAGPRALEQYF	TGTGCCAGCTCACGCCTAGCGGGCCCCCGAGCACTAGAGCAGTACTTC
TRBV28	-	-	TRBJ1-2	CATPAGGGIYGYTF	TGTGCCACCCCGGCCGGGGGTGGGATATATGGCTACACCTTC
TRBV5-1	-	TRBD1	TRBJ1-4	CASSSRPGTGATNEKLFF	TGCGCCAGCAGCTCCCGTCCCGGGACAGGGGCAACTAATGAAAAACTGTTTTTT
TRBV5-1	-	-	TRBJ2-7	CASNQAADIPPREQYF	TGCGCCAGTAACCAAGCCGCGGACATTCCCCCAAGGGAGCAGTACTTC
TRBV19	-	-	TRBJ2-1	CASSMGQGSYNEQFF	TGTGCCAGTAGTATGGGGCAGGGCTCCTACAATGAGCAGTTCTTC
TRBV2	-	TRBD2	TRBJ2-7	CASSELLAGLSYEQYF	TGTGCCAGCAGTGAACTCTTAGCGGGCCTATCCTACGAGCAGTACTTC
TRBV18	-	TRBD1	TRBJ1-5	CASSPTGGNQPQHF	TGTGCCAGCTCACCGACAGGGGGCAATCAGCCCCAGCATTTT
TRBV7-2	once	TRBD1	TRBJ2-7	CAILRTGSSYEQYF	TGTGCCATCCTACGGACAGGGAGCTCCTACGAGCAGTACTTC
TRBV10-3	-	TRBD1	TRBJ2-2	CAAARTGATGELFF	TGTGCCGCCGCAAGGACAGGGGCAACCGGGGAGCTGTTTTTT
TRBV29-1	-	-	TRBJ1-1	CSVLGAKRGNTEAFF	TGCAGCGTCCTGGGGGCTAAGAGAGGGAACACTGAAGCTTTCTTT
TRBV4-1	-	TRBD1	TRBJ2-2	CASSQTGTGGRGELFF	TGCGCCAGCAGCCAGACCGGGACAGGGGGCCGGGGGGAGCTGTTTTTT
TRBV15	-	TRBD2	TRBJ2-7	CATSRGVGGGATYEQYF	TGTGCCACCAGCAGAGGAGTCGGGGGGGGCGCAACCTACGAGCAGTACTTC
TRBV7-8	-	-	TRBJ1-5	CASSLVGRQGGNQPQHF	TGTGCCAGCAGCTTAGTGGGTCGGCAGGGAGGTAATCAGCCCCAGCATTTT
TRBV28	-	TRBD2	TRBJ2-7	CASIGSGSVNEQYF	TGTGCCAGCATTGGGAGCGGGAGTGTCAACGAGCAGTACTTC
TRBV18	once	-	TRBJ1-5	CASSPDPTGSQPQHF	TGTGCCAGCTCACCAGATCCAACAGGAAGTCAGCCCCAGCATTTT
TRBV5-1	-	-	TRBJ1-1	CASSLDSPGVNTEAFF	TGCGCCAGCAGCTTGGATTCGCCAGGGGTGAACACTGAAGCTTTCTTT
TRBV6-1	-	-	TRBJ1-1	CASSDSFVANTEAFF	TGTGCCAGCAGTGACAGCTTTGTAGCGAACACTGAAGCTTTCTTT
TRBV20-1	-	-	TRBJ1-2	CSARAGLGYTF	TGCAGTGCTAGAGCAGGGTTGGGCTACACCTTC
TRBV5-1	-	-	TRBJ2-7	CASSLARAYEQYF	TGCGCCAGCAGCTTGGCCCGGGCCTACGAGCAGTACTTC
TRBV15	once	TRBD1	TRBJ2-5	CATSNRGGETQYF	TGTGCCACCAGCAACAGGGGCGGGGAGACCCAGTACTTC
TRBV5-6	once	-	TRBJ2-3	CASSSGVTGPTDTQYF	TGTGCCAGCAGCTCTGGGGTAACAGGACCTACAGATACGCAGTATTTT
TRBV5-6	-	-	TRBJ2-3	CASSLDSNADTQYF	TGTGCCAGCAGCTTGGATAGTAATGCAGATACGCAGTATTTT
TRBV7-6	-	TRBD2	TRBJ2-7	CASSSWAGAYEQYF	TGTGCCAGCAGCTCCTGGGCGGGGGCCTACGAGCAGTACTTC